The present TCR beta chain was sequenced within a study of T cell repertoires in cytomegalovirus infection. Study overall: From public TCR beta signatures came an indication of both CMV infection and matching HLA type. Broader study findings: Adding up the frequency of public TCR beta families identified people who carried CMV plus the relevant HLA.

In its sample, this clonotype was seen a few times. As yet, its antigen is unknown. TCRdb re-analysed the reads in MiXCR, keeping a single row per CDR3 protein. The sample yields 65,000 to 85,000 distinct CDR3 sequences, around 27% seen once. The TCR was taken from a human donor in good health (CMV status not recorded). Some clones in this sample may be carry-over from other donors' samples. This specimen consisted of CD8+ T cells from cultured PBMCs, obtained from culture after CMV antigen stimulation.

The CDR3 region is CASSLDDAATYEQYF. CDR3 nucleotides: TGTGCCAGCAGCTTAGATGATGCGGCCACCTACGAGCAGTACTTC. The genes are TRBV11-2 and TRBJ2-7; D unresolved. Trimming left V 0 bases short and J 2 bases short, with 11 bases between. Germline assignment: CDR1 SGHAT and CDR2 FQNNGV. The CDR3 loop spans 15 amino acids.